This T cell receptor beta chain originates from a study of blood T cell repertoires in COVID-19 (dated by TCRdb to 2018 to 2021). Context from the whole study: Samples covering the acute and convalescent phases of COVID-19 were provided by collaborators in the United States, Italy and Spain. The repertoires were made available in a free public database intended to serve as a resource for research on the immune response to SARS-CoV-2. Subjects who had been exposed to COVID-19, were actively infected with it, or had recovered from it provided the deeply sampled blood TCRbeta repertoires that made up the dataset. The samples were drawn from two sources: the first 160 participants of the ongoing ImmuneRACE study, and 1,000 to 1,500 subjects contributed by 6 global collaborators. The material from the prospective study consisted of cDNA or gDNA derived from T cells, B-cell-depleted T cells, or PBMCs. Sample metadata almost always included a de-identified subject ID, COVID-19 status, age in years and sex. Where HLA class I and class II types were available, the types were taken from metadata supplied by the sample provider, not from assay-based typing.

The collaborating institutions used their own protocols to collect whole blood in K2EDTA tubes. For TCRbeta analysis, collaborators shipped samples as frozen whole blood, isolated PBMCs, or DNA extracted from either of those sample types. What the research found in general, with its limitations: How much clinical and demographic metadata was included differed by source and by participant, and the metadata was provided uncurated.

A note on this clone: The clone's antigen remains unknown. No much larger clonotype is one base removed from it; base qualities were not supplied.

The immunoSEQ Assay, a bias-controlled multiplex PCR, was used to amplify TCRbeta CDR3 regions from genomic DNA. The paper's data handling went like this. The number of nucleated cells in each sample was estimated from the amplification of reference gene primers within the assay. To quantify the absolute abundance of each unique TCRbeta CDR3 rearrangement, sequence reads were collapsed and filtered. Productive Simpson clonality was computed per sample as the square root of Simpson's diversity index over productive rearrangements. In its TCRdb copy, this immuneACCESS table keeps in-frame sequences only and misses some clones. Where compared with another copy, unresolved V genes explain less than half of these, and the others have no known cause. That table is the source of V, J and clone size, and D and trimming were worked out from the DNA. The sample yields approximately 150,000 clones; roughly 79% were counted once. 8.2% of the sample goes to the ten largest clones.

The sequence derives from a human donor in a cohort sampled during active COVID-19. The sequenced sample was peripheral blood.

The DNA is as follows: TGTGCCAGCAGCTCAGATAGCGGGGTCTACGAGCAGTACTTC. Translation gives CASSSDSGVYEQYF. The sequence links TRBV7-2 to TRBJ2-7, with 8 middle bases fitting TRBD2. Ends trimmed: V by 4 bases, J by 3 bases; bases unmatched to a gene: 5. Reading from cysteine to phenylalanine, the CDR3 counts 14 amino acids. The entry retains the CDR3 DNA only, 42 bases that are in frame from base 1. From the germline V gene, CDR1 is SGHTA and CDR2 is FQGNSA. Where the CDR3 stops, the reference TRBV7-2 and TRBJ2-7 genes take over; the full variable domain is GAGVSQSPSNKVTEKGKDVELRCDPISGHTALYWYRQSLGQGLEFLIYFQGNSAPDKSGLPSDRFSAERTGGSVSTLTIQRTQQEDSAVYLCASSSDSGVYEQYFGPGTRLTVT.